This T cell receptor beta chain was retrieved from a study of blood T cell repertoires in COVID-19. Study-level information: Sites in the United States, Italy and Spain provided acute and convalescent COVID-19 samples. Sample material is recorded as cDNA or gDNA derived from T cells, B-cell-depleted T cells, or PBMCs.

As originally analysed: From reference gene primer amplification, estimates of nucleated cell counts were derived. The method was immunoSEQ multiplex PCR; TCRdb's version includes in-frame clones alone and lacks a portion of them. The V and J calls and clone size were taken over from that table, and D and trimming were inferred from the DNA. The table shows about 190,000 clones, with around 85% occurring only once. Germline CDR1 is MDHEN and CDR2 is SYDVKM. The germline V and J ends were trimmed by 5 bases and 5 bases, with 10 bases remaining between them. The CDR3 sequence is 12 residues long. The sequence was obtained from a woman between 50 and 59 years old with acute or convalescent COVID-19. The sample consisted of peripheral blood. V and J are TRBV28 and TRBJ2-7; D may be TRBD1 (6 bases). The CDR3 sequence is CASSTHRDEQYF. The CDR3 nucleotides read TGTGCCAGCAGTACCCACAGGGACGAGCAGTACTTC. Full variable domain (remainder filled in from reference TRBV28 and TRBJ2-7): DVKVTQSSRYLVKRTGEKVFLECVQDMDHENMFWYRQDPGLGLRLIYFSYDVKMKEKGDIPEGYSVSREKKERFSLILESASTNQTSMYLCASSTHRDEQYFGPGTRLTVT.